This T cell receptor beta chain was recovered during a study of T cells in Graves' hyperthyroidism and ophthalmopathy (dated by TCRdb to the late 2010s). As for the study more broadly: Peripheral blood was collected at initial diagnosis, before any treatment. TCR V-J signatures able to tell the groups apart were searched for in a discovery cohort of 100 or so patients, of whom over 40 had Graves' ophthalmopathy and under 65 had stable Graves' hyperthyroidism. Prospective prediction of ophthalmopathy was tested in an independent validation cohort of about 19 hyperthyroidism patients and some 17 patients who later progressed to ophthalmopathy. The approximately 100 discovery patients were randomly split 7:3 into training and test sets. The study also compared thyroid tissue and blood T-cell repertoires from about six Graves' hyperthyroidism patients. Following sampling, methimazole starting at 30 mg daily was given to hyperthyroidism patients, and high-dose intravenous methylprednisolone was given to ophthalmopathy patients. According to the paper, TCR Vbeta CDR3 sequencing was carried out on some 130 peripheral blood samples, which came from over 40 ophthalmopathy, roughly 75 hyperthyroidism and roughly 17 progressor patients.

The TCR beta CDR3 regions were amplified from the RNA transcripts. The first round of RT-PCR for the TCR CDR3 was performed with the HTBI primer set and the Qiagen OneStep RT-PCR kit. Libraries were constructed in a second round of multiplex PCR, after which size selection and purification were carried out. Sequencing of the libraries was done on an Illumina HiSeq2000 using paired-end 100 bp reads. The source study handled its data this way. SOAPnuke was used to process the raw data, throwing out any read that contained adapters or uncalled bases, had a mean Phred below 15, or lacked an exact constant-primer or identifier match. COPE v1.2.5 was used to merge the high-quality paired reads, and each unique nucleotide sequence was defined as a clonotype. Clonotypes were aligned to IMGT TRBV, TRBD and TRBJ reference segments using MiTCR v1.1. Only V-J combinations with frequency above 0.0001, covering 99% to 99.2% of repertoires, were analysed. A TCS score was defined as the ratio of F50 (clonal expansion) to E x V (chaos), with BLOSUM62-based TCRdist applied between CDR3 peptides within each V-J. Welch's t-statistics and random forest reduced 500 to 550 V-J features to 10 to 15, which were used in a naive Bayes classifier (R e1071). The public reads were reprocessed in TCRdb via fastp at Q25 and MiXCR, keeping in-frame beta chains. Each CDR3 protein gets just one entry, which takes the most common genes and DNA from the rows behind it. The V and J calls and clone size come from TCRdb's table, not from the authors' own analysis. The sample table contains hundreds of thousands of distinct CDR3 sequences; only one count was recorded for 14% of them. Clones ranked in the top ten supply 9.5% to 13% of the sample.

Only a few counts were recorded for this clonotype. No antigen is known for it. No base quality values were provided; no much bigger clone lies one nucleotide off. Broader findings and caveats from the paper: Most expanded thyroid clonotypes (frequency above 0.001) were also found in blood, which suggests that blood repertoires may mirror thyroid immune responses. In cross-validation, a model built on a 13 V-J signature told ophthalmopathy apart from stable hyperthyroidism with 85% to 90% sensitivity and approximately 81% specificity, and in testing the same model reached 80%/75%. In validation, progression to ophthalmopathy was predicted by the model with roughly 69% sensitivity and around 75% specificity, a median of 6.5 months before onset. No statistical method was used to fix the sample size in advance, and group allocation was not hidden from the investigators.

Graves' hyperthyroidism was defined as stable when no progression to ophthalmopathy occurred over 18 months of follow-up. Hyperthyroidism patients were aged 18 to 65 years and newly diagnosed, with disease duration of less than 2 months. Exclusion was applied to patients with uncontrolled infections, other autoimmune diseases, pregnancy or lactation. Clinical symptoms, serum thyroxine and TRAb, thyroid ultrasound, and orbital computed tomography formed the basis for the diagnoses. Ficoll-Paque density gradient centrifugation was used to isolate PBMCs from 9.5 to 10 ml of fresh peripheral blood. Trizol reagent was used to extract total RNA, and RNA quality was then checked on an Agilent 2100 Bioanalyzer. For CDR1 and CDR2, the germline V gene (reference sequence) lists LNHDA and SQIVND. Its CDR3 holds 15 amino acids, cysteine through phenylalanine. Only the CDR3 portion is preserved as DNA: 45 bases, with reading frame beginning at the first base. At the junction V is shortened by 5 bases and J by 7 bases, with 21 bases in between.

Sequencing was carried out using blood. This receptor was identified in a woman between 18 and 29 years old with Graves' hyperthyroidism. Recombination connected TRBV19 to TRBJ2-7, with TRBD2 as a weak D call on 5 bases. Here is the DNA: TGTGCCAGTAGTCCCCCTCGCGCCGGGGTGGAGGAGCAGTACTTC. Translated, this gives CASSPPRAGVEEQYF.